This TCR beta chain was obtained from a study of Ad26.COV2.S vaccination and SARS-CoV-2 variants. The repertoire was sequenced with immunoSEQ multiplex PCR; TCRdb's copy has only in-frame clones and lacks some. There are hundreds of thousands of clones in the sample; about 89% occur only once, and approximately 1.5% lies in the top ten. This clone was picked up one time. Treatment of the sample: roughly 18 received Ad26.COV2.S at low or high dose, single or two shots; five or six received placebo; per-sample allocation not given. Sampling was performed 63 days after the first vaccine or placebo injection. Donation came from an adult in Boston who was aged 18-55 years. This sample comprised peripheral blood, obtained in a trial of Ad26.COV2.S vaccine versus placebo. The receptor was derived from a person between 18 and 59 years old who received the Ad26.COV2.S COVID-19 vaccine or a placebo.

The CDR3 loop is CASSHGGPVSDEQYF. The CDR3 region has the DNA TGTGCCAGCAGCCACGGGGGGCCCGTCTCGGACGAGCAGTACTTC. The genes are TRBV3-1 (or the pseudogene TRBV3-2) and TRBJ2-7; D possibly corresponds to TRBD2 (7 bases). Germline-derived CDR1 and CDR2 are LGHDT and YNNKEL (reference sequence). The CDR3 runs 15 residues. Deletions cut 3 bases from V and 5 bases from J, with 17 bases between.